These 22 T cell receptor beta chains originate from one sample sequenced in a study of CD8 T cells in Susac syndrome. Random hexamers were used to reverse transcribe roughly 0.45 to 1 ug of RNA. In TCRdb, the immunoSEQ multiplex PCR reads were re-called with MiXCR into one record per CDR3 protein. The sample lists 130,000 to 150,000 distinct CDR3 sequences, 94% seen once, with around 0.29% in the top ten. The specimen sequenced was CD8+ T cells from PBMCs. Every receptor here comes from a human donor in good health.

This chain links TRBV29-1 with TRBJ2-7; TRBD1 might be the D (6 bases). The CDR3 is 13 amino acids. V was cut by 5 bases and J by 0 bases, with 11 bases left in between. The germline V gene encodes CDR1 SQVTM and CDR2 ANQGSEA. DNA for the CDR3: TGCAGCGTTAACCAGGGGATCTCCTACGAGCAGTACTTC. Translating gives CSVNQGISYEQYF.

The chain has TRBV24-1 and TRBJ2-1; weak D call: TRBD2 (5 bases). CDR3 length equals 16 residues. Germline V CDR1 and CDR2: KGHDR, SFDVKD. V was clipped by 3 bases and J by 4 bases, with 15 bases between them. CDR3 amino acids: CATSDPTSGEYNEQFF. CDR3 DNA: TGTGCCACCAGTGATCCAACGAGCGGAGAATACAATGAGCAGTTCTTC.

Of note for this clonotype: One junction end does not reproduce the germline sequence, and a read error may be involved. The rearrangement joins TRBV4-3 to TRBJ2-1; perhaps TRBD2 as D (5 bases). Germline lookup yields CDR1 LGHNA and CDR2 YSLEER. This CDR3 spans 15 amino acids. CDR3 bases: TGCGTCAGCAGCCAAGGGCTAGCCTCCTCCAATGAGCAGTTCTTC. Its translation: CVSSQGLASSNEQFF.

The V and J genes are TRBV7-8 and TRBJ2-1; no clear D. Germline CDR1 is SGHVS and CDR2 is FQNEAQ. CDR3 length: 12 amino acids. Trimming took off 5 bases at V and 6 bases at J, with 8 bases between the two ends. Here the CDR3 DNA reads TGTGCCAGCAGCGTTAGAGTCAATGAGCAGTTCTTC. Residues: CASSVRVNEQFF.

V is TRBV15 and J is TRBJ2-2, with D perhaps TRBD1 or TRBD2 (5 bases each). The length of the CDR3 is 18 residues. V lost 0 bases and J 9 bases, leaving 23 bases between the germline ends. Germline V gene sequence: CDR1 LNHNV, CDR2 YYDKDF (reference sequence). In DNA form, the CDR3 reads TGTGCCACCAGCAGAGATGGCGGACAAAGCGGTTATGGGAGGGAGCTGTTTTTT. This encodes CATSRDGGQSGYGRELFF.

The V and J genes are TRBV3-1 and TRBJ2-7; D is perhaps TRBD1 or TRBD2 (5 bases each). V was trimmed by 0 bases and J by 3 bases, leaving 12 bases between them. This CDR3 has 15 residues. Germline V gene lookup returns CDR1 LGHDT and CDR2 YNNKEL (reference sequence). CDR3 in DNA: TGTGCCAGCAGCCAAGATCAGGGAGAAAACTACGAGCAGTACTTC. Translated, it gives CASSQDQGENYEQYF.

The rearrangement uses TRBV3-1 and TRBJ2-5; TRBD2 matches 13 bases. CDR3 length equals 17 residues. The germline gives CDR1 LGHDT, CDR2 YNNKEL (reference sequence). V dropped 7 bases and J dropped 5; count of bases not matched to a gene: 13. The CDR3 DNA follows: TGTGCCAGCAACCCGGCCACCGGGACTAGCGGGACGGAGACCCAGTACTTC. It specifies CASNPATGTSGTETQYF.

The V and J genes are TRBV7-9 and TRBJ2-1; D is ambiguous. V was shortened by 7 bases and J by 6 bases, with 10 bases between the two germline ends. The CDR3 consists of 12 residues. Germline V CDR1 and CDR2: SEHNR, FQNEAQ (reference sequence). The CDR3 region has the DNA TGTGCCAGCACCCCCTATCCCAATGAGCAGTTCTTC. Translating it yields CASTPYPNEQFF.

This chain uses TRBV9 with TRBJ2-1, with D possibly TRBD1 on 5 matching bases. Germline V gene sequence: CDR1 SGDLS, CDR2 YYNGEE. The CDR3 spans 16 residues. V was clipped by 0 bases and J by 3 bases, with 13 bases between them. The CDR3 DNA reads TGTGCCAGCAGCGTAGGGGTGGGGCAGCTCTACAATGAGCAGTTCTTC. Translating gives CASSVGVGQLYNEQFF.

J is TRBJ2-3 and V is TRBV7-8; possible D gene TRBD2, 6 bases. The CDR3 loop spans 13 amino acids. The germline V gene encodes CDR1 SGHVS and CDR2 FQNEAQ. The V end was cut by 8 bases, the J end by 4 bases, with 13 bases between. Here the CDR3 reads CASARRGADTQYF. The CDR3 DNA reads TGTGCCAGCGCCAGGCGGGGAGCAGATACGCAGTATTTT.

V gene TRBV7-8 combines with J gene TRBJ2-1; 12 bases line up with TRBD2. The CDR3 covers 16 residues. From germline, CDR1 is SGHVS and CDR2 FQNEAQ. The trim removed 6 bases at V and 4 bases at J, leaving 7 bases unmatched. The CDR3 DNA sequence: TGTGCCAGCAGTGGGGGCCTAGCGGGAGGGTACAATGAGCAGTTCTTC. Amino acid sequence: CASSGGLAGGYNEQFF. Complete variable domain (other parts from reference TRBV7-8 and TRBJ2-1): GAGVSQSPRYKVAKRGQDVALRCDPISGHVSLFWYQQALGQGPEFLTYFQNEAQLDKSGLPSDRFFAERPEGSVSTLKIQRTQQEDSAVYLCASSGGLAGGYNEQFFGPGTRLTVL.

The V and J genes are TRBV25-1 and TRBJ1-2, with D perhaps TRBD1 (5 bases). V lost 6 bases to trimming and J lost 2 bases, with 13 bases between them. The CDR3 contains 14 residues. CDR1 MGHDK and CDR2 SYGVNS come from the germline V gene. CDR3 DNA sequence: TGTGCCAGCAGACCGGACGGGACCAACTATGGCTACACCTTC. Its protein is CASRPDGTNYGYTF.

V is TRBV20-1 and J is TRBJ1-2; TRBD1 is a possible D gene (6 bases). This CDR3 spans 13 amino acids. Trimming cost V 5 bases and J 1 base, with 11 bases left between them. Germline assignment: CDR1 DFQATT and CDR2 SNEGSKA (reference sequence). In DNA form, the CDR3 reads TGCAGTGCTGGCCCGGACAGTAACTATGGCTACACCTTC. This gives the protein CSAGPDSNYGYTF.

This clonotype was seen only a few times. CDR3 coding DNA: TGTGCCAGCAGTCCGGATAGCGGGGAGCTGTTTTTT. The encoded protein is CASSPDSGELFF. The J gene is TRBJ2-2, the V gene TRBV6-6; D gene uncertain. With 5 bases removed from V and 7 bases from J, the gap between germline ends came to 8 bases. CDR1 and CDR2 from the germline V gene are MNHNY and SVGAGI (reference sequence). There are 12 residues in the CDR3.

This clonotype was counted a single time. This rearrangement joins TRBV12-3 or TRBV12-4 to TRBJ2-5; D could derive from TRBD1 or TRBD2 (7 bases each). The ends were cut back, 5 bases at V and 1 base at J, with 11 bases in the middle. This CDR3 is built from 14 residues. The CDR3 here is CASSPRGGQETQYF. Written as DNA, the CDR3 is TGTGCCAGCAGTCCCAGGGGGGGCCAAGAGACCCAGTACTTC.

V is TRBV9 and J is TRBJ2-1, with 9 bases aligning to TRBD2. Trimming cost V 0 bases and J 8 bases; bases outside gene matches: 9. Germline V CDR1 and CDR2: SGDLS, YYNGEE. There are 16 residues in the CDR3. Here the CDR3 DNA reads TGTGCCAGCAGCGTAGAGGCGGGAGGGCCCTTGGATGAGCAGTTCTTC. This gives the protein CASSVEAGGPLDEQFF.

The rearrangement uses TRBV27 and TRBJ2-7, with D perhaps matching TRBD1 or TRBD2 (5 bases each). The CDR3 totals 12 residues. V gave up 7 bases and J gave up 7 bases, with 14 bases separating them. From germline, CDR1 is MNHEY and CDR2 SMNVEV (reference sequence). The CDR3 nucleotides read TGTGCCAGCAAGGGACGAGAGCTGGAGCAGTACTTC. This encodes CASKGRELEQYF.

The chain couples TRBV29-1 to TRBJ2-7; D is possibly TRBD2 (5 bases). Trimming pared 6 bases from V and 5 bases from J, leaving 20 bases between. Germline V gives CDR1 SQVTM, CDR2 ANQGSEA. The CDR3 has 14 amino acids. CDR3 in amino acids: CSVTLSGRWDEQYF. The CDR3 nucleotides are TGCAGCGTGACCCTGAGCGGCCGATGGGACGAGCAGTACTTC.

The chain employs TRBV4-1 and TRBJ2-3; D remains unclear. The CDR3 contains 15 residues. Germline CDR1 MGHRA, CDR2 YSYEKL. V lost 0 bases and J lost 1, with 8 bases in between. The CDR3 here is CASSQDIGRTDTQYF. The CDR3 region has the DNA TGCGCCAGCAGCCAAGATATAGGCCGCACAGATACGCAGTATTTT.

This sequence joins TRBV29-1 and TRBJ1-1; a weak D match, TRBD1 (5 bases). CDR1 and CDR2 from the germline V gene are SQVTM and ANQGSEA. Trimming cost V 4 bases and J 4 bases, with 13 bases left between them. The CDR3 is 13 residues long. In nucleotides, the CDR3 is TGCAGCGTTGCCGGGGCATGGAGCACTGAAGCTTTCTTT. The encoded protein is CSVAGAWSTEAFF.

This sequence joins TRBV3-1 and TRBJ2-4, with D perhaps matching TRBD1 or TRBD2 (6 bases each). V was clipped by 9 bases and J by 4 bases, with 16 bases between them. The germline gives CDR1 LGHDT, CDR2 YNNKEL (reference sequence). This CDR3 is 14 amino acids long. The CDR3 spells CARKQGGPKNIQYF. CDR3 sequence (DNA): TGTGCCAGGAAACAGGGAGGCCCAAAAAACATTCAGTACTTC. The whole variable domain, remainder taken from reference TRBV3-1 and TRBJ2-4, is DTAVSQTPKYLVTQMGNDKSIKCEQNLGHDTMYWYKQDSKKFLKIMFSYNNKELIINETVPNRFSPKSPDKAHLNLHINSLELGDSAVYFCARKQGGPKNIQYFGAGTRLSVL.

This clonotype appeared once. V gene TRBV20-1 combines with J gene TRBJ2-7, with a tentative D call TRBD1 (6 bases). Germline V gives CDR1 DFQATT, CDR2 SNEGSKA (reference sequence). There are 17 residues in the CDR3. V dropped 1 base and J dropped 3 bases, with 22 bases sitting between them. In DNA form, the CDR3 reads TGCAGTGCTAGAGGCGACAGGCGCCCACTCCCAAACTACGAGCAGTACTTC. It yields the protein CSARGDRRPLPNYEQYF.